This TCR beta chain was recovered during a study of regulatory T cells in long-lasting Graves disease. With regard to this clonotype: Antigen specificity is unknown.

Findings of the study overall: Researchers reported studying only peripheral blood, not thyroid tissue.

The CDR3 is 15 residues long. Germline-derived CDR1 and CDR2 are LGHDT and YNNKEL (reference sequence). Deletions cut 2 bases from V and 0 bases from J, with 8 bases between. Construction of TCR beta libraries relied on iRepertoire HTBI primers and on Arm-PCR targeting CDR3 regions. TCRdb analysed the multiplex PCR reads with MiXCR anew, one entry per CDR3 protein. The sample contains around 250,000 distinct CDR3 sequences, 15% to 20% of which appear only once. Time point here: newly diagnosed GD, antithyroid drugs for less than 3 months. TCR sequences were obtained from RNA taken from PBMCs. Staff took about 9.8 milliliters of peripheral blood and put it into EDTA tubes.

The specimen was peripheral blood mononuclear cells (PBMCs), collected at new diagnosis, from a patient treated with antithyroid drugs. The rearrangement uses TRBV3-1 and TRBJ1-3; D call uncertain. The sequence was obtained from a female donor with Graves disease. CDR3 in amino acids: CASSQLGGSGNTIYF. As DNA, the CDR3 is TGTGCCAGCAGCCAACTGGGAGGCTCTGGAAACACCATATATTTT.